The source of this T cell receptor beta chain is a study of OX40 agonist ivuxolimab in advanced cancers. The CDR3 is made up of 13 amino acids. The germline CDR1 and CDR2 sequences are SGHAT and FQNNGV. V lost 2 bases and J lost 3, with 5 bases in between. TCRdb's table, derived via immunoSEQ multiplex PCR, lists solely in-frame clones and lacks some. Seen here are about 150,000 clones, 90% to 95% observed once, and the top ten hold about 0.31%. The sample was CD4+ or CD8+ T cells sorted from blood, taken in a trial of the OX40 agonist ivuxolimab. The chain recombines TRBV11-2 with TRBJ1-5, with D hard to call. This sequence was found in an adult with an advanced solid tumor such as melanoma, head and neck, liver or kidney cancer. For the CDR3, the DNA is TGTGCCAGCAGCTTAAATCCCAATCAGCCCCAGCATTTT. It yields the protein CASSLNPNQPQHF.